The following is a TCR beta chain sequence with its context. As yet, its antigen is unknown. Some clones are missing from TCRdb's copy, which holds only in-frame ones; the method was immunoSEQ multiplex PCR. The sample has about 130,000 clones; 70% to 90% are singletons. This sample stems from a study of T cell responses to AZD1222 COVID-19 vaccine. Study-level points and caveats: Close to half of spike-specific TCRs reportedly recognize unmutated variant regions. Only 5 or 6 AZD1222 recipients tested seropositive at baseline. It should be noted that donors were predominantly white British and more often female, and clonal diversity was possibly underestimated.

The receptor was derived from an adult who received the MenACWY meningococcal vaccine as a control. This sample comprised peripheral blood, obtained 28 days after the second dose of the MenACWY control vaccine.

The CDR3 sequence: CASSPLGEGRNTIYF. The CDR3 DNA follows: TGTGCCAGCAGCCCACTGGGGGAAGGGAGAAACACCATATATTTT. The chain links TRBV14 to TRBJ1-3, with D maybe TRBD1 (5 bases). From germline, CDR1 is SGHDN and CDR2 FVKESK. The CDR3 totals 15 residues. V was cut by 4 bases and J by 5 bases, with 15 bases left in between.